The 28 T cell receptor beta chains presented below share a single source sample, sequenced in a study of T cell repertoires in cytomegalovirus infection. Their specific antigens are unknown. In TCRdb, the reads were re-called with MiXCR into one record per CDR3 protein. The sample shows 700,000 to 850,000 distinct CDR3 sequences, around a third of them seen only once. The specimen comprised cultured CD8+ T cells from PBMCs, sampled from culture after CMV antigen stimulation. All receptors come from a human donor in good health (CMV status not recorded). Some clones in this sample may be carry-over from other donors' samples.

This sequence joins TRBV7-9 and TRBJ2-7; D is unresolved. Trimming pared 11 bases from V and 7 bases from J, leaving 24 bases between. The CDR3 loop spans 14 amino acids. CDR1 is SEHNR and CDR2 is FQNEAQ in the germline V gene (reference sequence). The DNA for the CDR3 is TGTGCCTTCATGGGCGGACCTTCCGTCCTTGAGCAGTACTTC. Translating it yields CAFMGGPSVLEQYF.

The V gene is TRBV2, the J gene TRBJ1-5; D not certain. CDR1 and CDR2 from the germline V gene are SNHLY and FYNNEI. The CDR3 runs 15 residues. V lost 3 bases to trimming and J lost 1 base, with 10 bases between them. DNA for the CDR3: TGTGCCAGCAGTGATGGCGCAATCAGCAATCAGCCCCAGCATTTT. It specifies CASSDGAISNQPQHF.

Turning to this clonotype: A junction end diverges from the germline sequence, so it may reflect a read error. V gene TRBV3-1 combines with J gene TRBJ1-1, with D maybe TRBD1 (5 bases). The CDR3 extends over 15 amino acids. CDR1 and CDR2 from the germline V gene are LGHDT and YNNKEL (reference sequence). The CDR3 region is CASSKDGGFRTEAFF. As DNA, the CDR3 is TGTGCCAGCAGCAAAGACGGGGGGTTTAGGACTGAAGCTTTCTTT.

The genes are TRBV27 and TRBJ1-2; tentative D call: TRBD1 (5 bases). V was trimmed by 3 bases and J by 7 bases, leaving 15 bases between them. The length of the CDR3 is 14 residues. Germline V gives CDR1 MNHEY, CDR2 SMNVEV (reference sequence). In nucleotides, the CDR3 is TGTGCCAGCAGTTTTGGGGGGTATTTAAGTGGCTACACCTTC. This gives the protein CASSFGGYLSGYTF.

This chain links TRBV4-3 with TRBJ2-1; D may be TRBD2 (6 bases). The CDR3 sequence is 14 residues long. Between the trimmed V and J ends, which lost 6 bases and 7 bases, there was a span of 16 bases. Germline CDR1 is LGHNA and CDR2 is YSLEER. CDR3 DNA: TGCGCCAGCAGTCCCCTGGCGGGGAGGAATGAGCAGTTCTTC. It yields the protein CASSPLAGRNEQFF.

J is TRBJ2-1 and V is TRBV27; the D gene could be TRBD1 or TRBD2 (6 bases each). CDR3 length equals 14 residues. Trimming stripped 4 bases from V and 1 base from J, with 8 bases between. CDR1 is MNHEY, CDR2 SMNVEV, per germline (reference sequence). CDR3 DNA sequence: TGTGCCAGCAGTTCGGGGGCTTCCTACAATGAGCAGTTCTTC. It yields the protein CASSSGASYNEQFF.

The rearrangement joins TRBV20-1 to TRBJ2-5; 12 bases align to TRBD2. Germline V CDR1 and CDR2: DFQATT, SNEGSKA (reference sequence). The V gene end was trimmed by 1 base and the J gene end by 1 base; junction bases not matched to a gene: 7. The CDR3 loop spans 17 amino acids. CDR3 DNA sequence: TGCAGTGCTAGAGCCCGACTAGCGGGGGAACTCCAAGAGACCCAGTACTTC. It specifies CSARARLAGELQETQYF.

V is TRBV19 and J is TRBJ2-4; D is unclear. Trimming cost V 6 bases and J 0 bases, with 12 bases left between them. The CDR3 runs 15 residues. Germline loops: CDR1 LNHDA, CDR2 SQIVND (reference sequence). This CDR3 is CASRPTELAKNIQYF. The DNA for the CDR3 is TGTGCCAGTAGGCCAACTGAACTAGCCAAAAACATTCAGTACTTC.

The CDR3 loop reads CASSDRDRGLGNTIYF. Written as DNA, the CDR3 is TGTGCCAGCAGTGACCGGGACAGGGGACTTGGAAACACCATATATTTT. The rearrangement joins TRBV12-3 or TRBV12-4 to TRBJ1-3; TRBD1 agrees at 10 bases. The length of the CDR3 is 16 residues. The trim removed 5 bases at V and 3 bases at J, leaving 7 bases unmatched.

The chain has TRBV27 and TRBJ2-5; TRBD1 agrees at 11 bases. The J segment lost 5 bases and the V segment lost 3 bases, leaving 5 bases of the junction unmatched. CDR1 MNHEY and CDR2 SMNVEV come from the germline V gene (reference sequence). CDR3 size: 15 residues. CDR3 sequence (DNA): TGTGCCAGCAGTTTCGGACAGGGGGCTTGGGAGACCCAGTACTTC. Its translation is CASSFGQGAWETQYF.

This clonotype has more than one count but fewer than ten. The chain uses TRBV6-5 and TRBJ1-1, with 9 bases matching TRBD1. V trimming: 2 bases; J trimming: 4 bases; junction bases outside the gene matches: 5. The CDR3 runs 15 residues. Germline V CDR1 and CDR2: MNHEY, SVGAGI. The CDR3: CASSYPGTGSTEAFF. CDR3 nucleotide sequence: TGTGCCAGCAGTTACCCCGGGACAGGGAGCACTGAAGCTTTCTTT.

V usage is TRBV12-3 or TRBV12-4 and J usage is TRBJ2-3; 9 bases match TRBD2. V lost 3 bases to trimming and J lost 2 bases; unmatched junction nucleotides: 6. The CDR3 is 16 residues long. CDR3 nucleotide sequence: TGTGCCAGCAGTTTCTGGCTAGCGGGGAACACAGATACGCAGTATTTT. Encoded protein: CASSFWLAGNTDTQYF.

This chain links TRBV28 with TRBJ1-6; D is ambiguous. This CDR3 is built from 11 residues. Trimming removed 5 bases at V and 12 bases at J, with 8 bases between. Germline CDR1 reads MDHEN; CDR2 reads SYDVKM. The CDR3 loop reads CASSTMGPLHF. The CDR3 region has the DNA TGTGCCAGCAGTACAATGGGACCCCTCCACTTT.

The chain uses TRBV4-1 and TRBJ2-1; D is perhaps TRBD1 or TRBD2 (5 bases each). The V end was cut by 4 bases, the J end by 0 bases, with 16 bases between. This CDR3 is 17 amino acids long. Germline CDR1 is MGHRA and CDR2 is YSYEKL. CDR3 loop: CASSLSPGTNSYNEQFF. In DNA form, the CDR3 reads TGCGCCAGCAGCCTTTCCCCCGGGACGAACTCCTACAATGAGCAGTTCTTC.

The chain joins TRBV6-5 to TRBJ1-1, with D maybe TRBD1 (5 bases). Germline CDR1 is MNHEY and CDR2 is SVGAGI. Trimming removed 6 bases at V and 0 bases at J, with 8 bases between. The CDR3 is 13 amino acids. The CDR3 spells CASRTAVNTEAFF. In DNA form, the CDR3 reads TGTGCCAGCAGGACAGCAGTGAACACTGAAGCTTTCTTT.

The chain has TRBV15 and TRBJ2-2; D is uncertain. Germline CDR1 is LNHNV and CDR2 is YYDKDF (reference sequence). There are 15 residues in the CDR3. V lost 6 bases and J lost 3, with 14 bases in between. The CDR3 sequence is CATRNPELDTGELFF. CDR3 in DNA: TGTGCCACCAGGAACCCGGAGCTAGACACCGGGGAGCTGTTTTTT.

This chain links TRBV6-5 with TRBJ2-7; 9 bases match TRBD1. CDR1 is MNHEY and CDR2 is SVGAGI in the germline V gene. The J segment lost 3 bases and the V segment lost 4 bases, leaving 4 bases of the junction unmatched. There are 14 residues in the CDR3. The CDR3 is CASSSGTGYYEQYF. The CDR3, as DNA: TGTGCCAGCAGTTCCGGGACAGGGTACTACGAGCAGTACTTC.

V usage is TRBV5-1 and J usage is TRBJ2-2; D may be TRBD1 (5 bases). CDR1 is SGHRS and CDR2 is YFSETQ in the germline V gene. There are 17 residues in the CDR3. Between the trimmed V and J ends, which lost 4 bases and 1 base, there was a span of 17 bases. The CDR3 here is CASSLTAKTMNTGELFF. CDR3 DNA sequence: TGCGCCAGCAGCCTGACAGCCAAAACGATGAACACCGGGGAGCTGTTTTTT.

There are a few counts of this clonotype. The rearrangement links TRBV27 to TRBJ2-7; weak D call: TRBD1 (6 bases). Trimming pared 11 bases from V and 3 bases from J, leaving 11 bases between. Germline assignment: CDR1 MNHEY and CDR2 SMNVEV (reference sequence). The length of the CDR3 is 11 residues. CDR3 sequence reads: CASGQLYEQYF. Written as DNA, the CDR3 is TGTGCCTCCGGACAGCTCTACGAGCAGTACTTC.

A few counts support this clonotype. The chain couples TRBV19 to TRBJ1-5; tentatively, D is TRBD1 (5 bases). The CDR3 contains 15 residues. The germline V and J ends were trimmed by 1 base and 2 bases, with 9 bases remaining between them. Germline V gene sequence: CDR1 LNHDA, CDR2 SQIVND (reference sequence). The CDR3 coding sequence is TGTGCCAGTAGTATAGCAGGGTTCGGCAATCAGCCCCAGCATTTT. Translated: CASSIAGFGNQPQHF.

This clonotype came up many times. The rearrangement joins TRBV7-9 to TRBJ2-1; 7 bases are shared with TRBD1. CDR1 is SEHNR and CDR2 is FQNEAQ in the germline V gene (reference sequence). Unmatched junction bases numbered 4, after V lost 2 bases and J lost 12 bases. The CDR3 extends over 12 amino acids. The DNA of the CDR3 is TGTGCCAGCAGCTTAAAGGGGGCGGGGCAGTTCTTC. It is translated as CASSLKGAGQFF. The whole variable domain, filled in from reference TRBV7-9 and TRBJ2-1, reads DTGVSQNPRHKITKRGQNVTFRCDPISEHNRLYWYRQTLGQGPEFLTYFQNEAQLEKSRLLSDRFSAERPKGSFSTLEIQRTEQGDSAMYLCASSLKGAGQFFGPGTRLTVL.

The V call is TRBV7-9, the J call TRBJ1-3; a possible D gene is TRBD1 (5 bases). The CDR3 length is 17 residues. Germline CDR1 reads SEHNR; CDR2 reads FQNEAQ (reference sequence). Between the trimmed V and J ends, which lost 3 bases and 0 bases, there was a span of 15 bases. CDR3 region: CASSFDSYRSSGNTIYF. The CDR3 DNA is TGTGCCAGCAGCTTCGACAGCTACCGAAGCTCTGGAAACACCATATATTTT.

In this sample, this clonotype turned up many times. The rearrangement joins TRBV7-9 to TRBJ1-5, with no clear D. The CDR3 has 12 residues. CDR1 is SEHNR and CDR2 is FQNEAQ in the germline V gene (reference sequence). With 0 bases removed from V and 12 bases from J, the gap between germline ends came to 9 bases. The CDR3 bases are TGTGCCAGCAGCTTAGCATCCGGGGACCAGCATTTT. Translating gives CASSLASGDQHF.

Ten or more counts support this clonotype. The CDR3 spells CASSYRGLNNQPQHF. The CDR3 region has the DNA TGTGCCAGCAGCTACAGGGGGCTGAACAATCAGCCCCAGCATTTT. The chain joins TRBV7-2 to TRBJ1-5, with TRBD1 matching over 9 bases. Germline V gene sequence: CDR1 SGHTA, CDR2 FQGNSA. V shed 4 bases, J shed 3 bases, and the junction held 4 bases outside the gene matches. The CDR3 has 15 residues.

This clonotype was recorded a few times. The chain carries TRBV10-3 and TRBJ2-1; 9 bases line up with TRBD1. V lost 2 bases and J lost 2; bases outside the gene matches: 1. The CDR3 consists of 15 residues. Per the germline V gene, CDR1 is ENHRY and CDR2 is SYGVKD. The CDR3 protein is CAISERQGAYNEQFF. The CDR3 DNA reads TGTGCCATCAGTGAGCGACAGGGGGCCTACAATGAGCAGTTCTTC.

The V gene is TRBV5-6, the J gene TRBJ2-4; 8 bases are shared with TRBD1. V shed 0 bases and J 6 bases; nucleotides not matched to a gene: 2. Per the germline V gene, CDR1 is SGHDT and CDR2 is YYEEEE. The CDR3 has 14 amino acids. DNA for the CDR3: TGTGCCAGCAGCTTGGTACAGGGGGTAAACATTCAGTACTTC. The encoded protein is CASSLVQGVNIQYF.

This chain connects TRBV9 to TRBJ1-2; 7 positions agree with TRBD1. Germline values: CDR1 SGDLS, CDR2 YYNGEE. The J segment lost 7 bases and the V segment lost 7 bases, leaving 19 bases of the junction unmatched. This CDR3 contains 16 residues. The CDR3, as DNA: TGTGCCAGCGCAGGAGGGACCGGGACAGAGCCCTTTGGCTACACCTTC. Translation gives CASAGGTGTEPFGYTF.

The gene calls are TRBV18 and TRBJ1-6; D gene uncertain. V lost 2 bases and J lost 6, with 14 bases in between. This CDR3 has 16 amino acids. Germline CDR1 is KGHSH and CDR2 is LQKENI. In DNA form, the CDR3 reads TGTGCCAGCTCACCATACCCGGTTGTGGTTAATTCACCCCTCCACTTT. Encoded protein: CASSPYPVVVNSPLHF.